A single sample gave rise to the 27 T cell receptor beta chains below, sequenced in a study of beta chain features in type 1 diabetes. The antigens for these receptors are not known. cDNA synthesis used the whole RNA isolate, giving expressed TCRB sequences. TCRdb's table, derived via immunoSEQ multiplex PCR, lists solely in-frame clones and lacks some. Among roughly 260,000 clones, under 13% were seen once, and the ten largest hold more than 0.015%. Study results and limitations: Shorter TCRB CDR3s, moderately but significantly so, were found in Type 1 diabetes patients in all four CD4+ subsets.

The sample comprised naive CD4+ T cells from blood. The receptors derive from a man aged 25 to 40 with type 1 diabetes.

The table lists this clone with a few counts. The CDR3 nucleotides are TGTGCCAGTAGTCCCTCTGGACAGGGCCATGGCTACACCTTC. As protein: CASSPSGQGHGYTF. This sequence joins TRBV19 and TRBJ1-2, with 8 bases identical to TRBD1. The CDR3 is made up of 14 amino acids. J lost 6 bases, V lost 5 bases, and 8 bases had no gene match. Germline V gives CDR1 LNHDA, CDR2 SQIVND (reference sequence). The full variable domain, its missing parts supplied by reference TRBV19 and TRBJ1-2, is DGGITQSPKYLFRKEGQNVTLSCEQNLNHDAMYWYRQDPGQGLRLIYYSQIVNDFQKGDIAEGYSVSREKKESFPLTVTSAQKNPTAFYLCASSPSGQGHGYTFGSGTRLTVV.

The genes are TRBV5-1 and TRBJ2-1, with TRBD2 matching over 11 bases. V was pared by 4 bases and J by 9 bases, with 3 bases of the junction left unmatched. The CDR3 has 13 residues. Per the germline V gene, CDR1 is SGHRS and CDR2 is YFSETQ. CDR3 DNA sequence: TGCGCCAGCAGCCCCGGGACTAGCGGTGAGCAGTTCTTC. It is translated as CASSPGTSGEQFF.

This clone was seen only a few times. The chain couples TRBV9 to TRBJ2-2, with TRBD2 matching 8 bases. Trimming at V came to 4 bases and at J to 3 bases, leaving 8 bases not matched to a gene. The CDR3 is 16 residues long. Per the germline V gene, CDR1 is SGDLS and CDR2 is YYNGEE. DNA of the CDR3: TGTGCCAGCAGCCCCCGGGCGGGGGGAGACACCGGGGAGCTGTTTTTT. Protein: CASSPRAGGDTGELFF.

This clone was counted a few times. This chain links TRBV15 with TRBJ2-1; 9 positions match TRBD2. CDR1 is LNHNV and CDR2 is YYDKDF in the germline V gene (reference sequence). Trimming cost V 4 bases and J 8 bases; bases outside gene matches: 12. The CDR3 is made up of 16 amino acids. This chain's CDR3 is CATSTIAGVNMHEQFF. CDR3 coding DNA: TGTGCCACCAGCACCATAGCGGGGGTGAACATGCATGAGCAGTTCTTC.

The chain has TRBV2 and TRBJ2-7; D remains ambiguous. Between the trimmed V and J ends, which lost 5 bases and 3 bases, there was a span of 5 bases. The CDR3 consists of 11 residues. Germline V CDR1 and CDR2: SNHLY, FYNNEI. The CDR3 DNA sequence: TGTGCCAGCAGTTATAGCTACGAGCAGTACTTC. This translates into CASSYSYEQYF. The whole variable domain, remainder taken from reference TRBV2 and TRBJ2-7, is EPEVTQTPSHQVTQMGQEVILRCVPISNHLYFYWYRQILGQKVEFLVSFYNNEISEKSEIFDDQFSVERPDGSNFTLKIRSTKLEDSAMYFCASSYSYEQYFGPGTRLTVT.

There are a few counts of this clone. The DNA of the CDR3 is TGTGCCTGGATGCGGGCAGAGGGGGAGCTGTTTTTT. It specifies CAWMRAEGELFF. The chain links TRBV30 to TRBJ2-2; a possible D gene is TRBD2 (5 bases). V was pared by 4 bases and J by 8 bases, with 11 bases between. CDR3 size: 12 residues. CDR1 and CDR2 from the germline V gene are GTSNPN and SVGIG (reference sequence).

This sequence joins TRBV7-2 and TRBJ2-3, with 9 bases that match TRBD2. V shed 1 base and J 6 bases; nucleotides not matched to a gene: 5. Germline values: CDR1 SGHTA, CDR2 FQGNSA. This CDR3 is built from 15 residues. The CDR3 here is CASSLGGGGADTQYF. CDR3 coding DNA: TGTGCCAGCAGCTTAGGAGGCGGGGGGGCGGATACGCAGTATTTT.

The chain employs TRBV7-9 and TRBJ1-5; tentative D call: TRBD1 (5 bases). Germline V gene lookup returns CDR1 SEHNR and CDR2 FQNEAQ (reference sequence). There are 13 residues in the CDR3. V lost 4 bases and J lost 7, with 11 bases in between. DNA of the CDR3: TGTGCCAGCAGCTCAGGGTTTTCCCAGCCCCAGCATTTT. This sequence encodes CASSSGFSQPQHF.

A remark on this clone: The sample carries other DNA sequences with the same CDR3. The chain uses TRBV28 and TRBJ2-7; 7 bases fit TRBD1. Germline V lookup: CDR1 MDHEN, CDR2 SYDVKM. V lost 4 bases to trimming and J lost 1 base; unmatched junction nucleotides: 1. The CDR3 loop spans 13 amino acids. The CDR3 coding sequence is TGTGCCAGCAGTTCGGGACAGTCCTACGAGCAGTACTTC. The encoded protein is CASSSGQSYEQYF.

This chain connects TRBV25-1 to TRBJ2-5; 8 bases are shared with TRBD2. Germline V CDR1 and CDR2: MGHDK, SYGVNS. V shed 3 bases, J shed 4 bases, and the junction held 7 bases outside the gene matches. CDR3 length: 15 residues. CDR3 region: CASSDEAGGRETQYF. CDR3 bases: TGTGCCAGCAGTGATGAGGCGGGGGGCCGAGAGACCCAGTACTTC.

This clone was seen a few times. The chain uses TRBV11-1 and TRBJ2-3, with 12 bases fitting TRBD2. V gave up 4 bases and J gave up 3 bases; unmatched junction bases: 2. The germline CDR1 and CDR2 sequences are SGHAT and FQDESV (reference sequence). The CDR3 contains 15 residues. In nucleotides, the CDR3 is TGTGCCAGCAGCTCTAGCGGGGGGGTTACAGATACGCAGTATTTT. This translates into CASSSSGGVTDTQYF.

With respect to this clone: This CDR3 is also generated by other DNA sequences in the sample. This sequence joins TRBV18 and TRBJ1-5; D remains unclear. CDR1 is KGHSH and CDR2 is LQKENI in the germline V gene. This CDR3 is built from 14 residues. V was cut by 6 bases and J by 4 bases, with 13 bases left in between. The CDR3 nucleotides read TGTGCCAGCTCCCCCCCTTACTCGAATCAGCCCCAGCATTTT. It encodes CASSPPYSNQPQHF.

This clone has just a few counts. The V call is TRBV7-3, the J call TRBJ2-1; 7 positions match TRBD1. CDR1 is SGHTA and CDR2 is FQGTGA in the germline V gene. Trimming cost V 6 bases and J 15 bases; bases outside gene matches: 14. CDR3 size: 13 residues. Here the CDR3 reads CASRNGQQDRLFF. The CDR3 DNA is TGTGCCAGCAGAAATGGTCAACAGGACAGGCTGTTCTTC.

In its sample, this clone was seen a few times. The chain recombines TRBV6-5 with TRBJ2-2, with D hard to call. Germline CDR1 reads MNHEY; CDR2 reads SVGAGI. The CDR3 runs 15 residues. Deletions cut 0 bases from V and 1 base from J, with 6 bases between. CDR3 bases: TGTGCCAGCAGTTACTCCTACAGGAACACCGGGGAGCTGTTTTTT. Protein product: CASSYSYRNTGELFF.

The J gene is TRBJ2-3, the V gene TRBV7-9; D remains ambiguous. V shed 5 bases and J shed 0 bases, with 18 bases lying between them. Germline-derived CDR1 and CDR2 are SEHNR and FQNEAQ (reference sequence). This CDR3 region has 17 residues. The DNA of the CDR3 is TGTGCCAGCAGCCCTTCTCGCGATCTAACTAGCACAGATACGCAGTATTTT. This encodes CASSPSRDLTSTDTQYF.

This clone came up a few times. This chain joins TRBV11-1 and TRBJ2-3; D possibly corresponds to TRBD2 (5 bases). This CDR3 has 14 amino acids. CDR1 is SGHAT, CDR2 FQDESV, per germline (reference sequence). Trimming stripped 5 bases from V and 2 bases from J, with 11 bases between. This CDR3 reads CASSPAGITDTQYF. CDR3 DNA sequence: TGTGCCAGCAGCCCAGCCGGGATCACAGATACGCAGTATTTT. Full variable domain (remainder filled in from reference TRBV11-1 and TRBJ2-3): EAEVAQSPRYKITEKSQAVAFWCDPISGHATLYWYRQILGQGPELLVQFQDESVVDDSQLPKDRFSAERLKGVDSTLKIQPAELGDSAMYLCASSPAGITDTQYFGPGTRLTVL.

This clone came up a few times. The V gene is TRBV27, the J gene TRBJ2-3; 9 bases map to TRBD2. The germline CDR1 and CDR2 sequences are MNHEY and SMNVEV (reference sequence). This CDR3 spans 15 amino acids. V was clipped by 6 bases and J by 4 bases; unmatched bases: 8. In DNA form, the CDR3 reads TGTGCCAGCAGAGTGGGGCGGGGGGGCCCAGATACGCAGTATTTT. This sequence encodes CASRVGRGGPDTQYF.

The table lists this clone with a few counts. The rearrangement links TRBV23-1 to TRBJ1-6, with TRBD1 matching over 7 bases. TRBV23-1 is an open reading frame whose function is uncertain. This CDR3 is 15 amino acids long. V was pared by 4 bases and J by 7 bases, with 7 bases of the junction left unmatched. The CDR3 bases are TGCGCCAGCAGTCGGAGGACAGGTTTCAATTCACCCCTCCACTTT. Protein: CASSRRTGFNSPLHF.

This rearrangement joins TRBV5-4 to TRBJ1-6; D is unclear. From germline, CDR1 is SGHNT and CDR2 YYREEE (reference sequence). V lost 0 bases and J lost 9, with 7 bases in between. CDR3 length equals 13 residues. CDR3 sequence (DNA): TGTGCCAGCAGCTTGGAGGCGGGTTCACCCCTCCACTTT. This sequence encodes CASSLEAGSPLHF.

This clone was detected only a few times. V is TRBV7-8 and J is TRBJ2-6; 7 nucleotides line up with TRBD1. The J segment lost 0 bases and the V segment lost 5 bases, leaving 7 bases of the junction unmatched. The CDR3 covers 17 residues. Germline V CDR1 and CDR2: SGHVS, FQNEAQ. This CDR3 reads CASSHRQGDSGANVLTF. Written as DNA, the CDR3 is TGTGCCAGCAGCCATCGGCAGGGGGACTCTGGGGCCAACGTCCTGACTTTC.

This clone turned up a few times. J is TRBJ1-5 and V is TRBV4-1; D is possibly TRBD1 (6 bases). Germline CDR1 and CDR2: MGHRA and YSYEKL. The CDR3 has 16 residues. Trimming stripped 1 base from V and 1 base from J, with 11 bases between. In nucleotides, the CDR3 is TGCGCCAGCAGCCAAGGCGCGGGGGCGAGCAATCAGCCCCAGCATTTT. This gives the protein CASSQGAGASNQPQHF.

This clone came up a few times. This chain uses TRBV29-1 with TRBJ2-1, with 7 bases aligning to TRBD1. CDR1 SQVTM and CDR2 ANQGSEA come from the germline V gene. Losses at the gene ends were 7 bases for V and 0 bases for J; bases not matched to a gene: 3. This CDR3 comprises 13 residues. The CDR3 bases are TGCAGCGGCCGGGACAGCTCCTACAATGAGCAGTTCTTC. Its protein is CSGRDSSYNEQFF.

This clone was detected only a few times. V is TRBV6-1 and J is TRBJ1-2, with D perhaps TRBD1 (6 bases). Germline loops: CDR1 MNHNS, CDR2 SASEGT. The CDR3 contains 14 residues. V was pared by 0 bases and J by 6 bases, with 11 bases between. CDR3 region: CASSEAGGLHGYTF. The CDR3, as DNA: TGTGCCAGCAGTGAAGCAGGGGGTTTACATGGCTACACCTTC.

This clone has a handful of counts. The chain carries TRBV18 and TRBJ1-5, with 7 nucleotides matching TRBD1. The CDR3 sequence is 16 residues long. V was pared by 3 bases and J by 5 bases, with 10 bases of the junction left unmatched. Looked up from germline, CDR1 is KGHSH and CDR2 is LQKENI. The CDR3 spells CASSPDRQGGHQPQHF. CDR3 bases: TGTGCCAGCTCACCGGACCGACAGGGTGGGCATCAGCCCCAGCATTTT. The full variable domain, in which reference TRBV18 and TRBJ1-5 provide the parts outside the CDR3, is NAGVMQNPRHLVRRRGQEARLRCSPMKGHSHVYWYRQLPEEGLKFMVYLQKENIIDESGMPKERFSAEFPKEGPSILRIQQVVRGDSAAYFCASSPDRQGGHQPQHFGDGTRLSIL.

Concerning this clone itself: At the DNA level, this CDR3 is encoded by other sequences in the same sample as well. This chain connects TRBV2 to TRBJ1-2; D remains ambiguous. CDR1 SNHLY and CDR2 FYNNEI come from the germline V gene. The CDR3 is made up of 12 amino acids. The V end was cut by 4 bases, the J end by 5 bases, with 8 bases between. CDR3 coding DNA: TGTGCCAGCAGTGTTACGGGGTATGGCTACACCTTC. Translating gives CASSVTGYGYTF.

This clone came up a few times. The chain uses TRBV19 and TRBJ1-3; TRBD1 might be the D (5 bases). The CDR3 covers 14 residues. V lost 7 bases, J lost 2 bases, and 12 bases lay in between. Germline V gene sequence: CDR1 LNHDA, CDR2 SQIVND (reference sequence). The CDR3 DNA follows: TGTGCCAGTAACGATCGCAGGGCTGGAAACACCATATATTTT. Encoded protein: CASNDRRAGNTIYF.

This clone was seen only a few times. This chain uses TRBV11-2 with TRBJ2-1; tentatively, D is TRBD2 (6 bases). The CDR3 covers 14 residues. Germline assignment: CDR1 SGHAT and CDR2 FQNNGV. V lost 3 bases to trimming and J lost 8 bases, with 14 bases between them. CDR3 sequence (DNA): TGTGCCAGCAGCTTGTCTTTAAGGGAGGATGAGCAGTTCTTC. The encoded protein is CASSLSLREDEQFF. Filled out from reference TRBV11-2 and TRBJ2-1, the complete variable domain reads EAGVAQSPRYKIIEKRQSVAFWCNPISGHATLYWYQQILGQGPKLLIQFQNNGVVDDSQLPKDRFSAERLKGVDSTLKIQPAKLEDSAVYLCASSLSLREDEQFFGPGTRLTVL.